The entry below describes one T cell receptor (beta chain). Libraries were prepared by immunoSEQ multiplex PCR; TCRdb keeps only in-frame clonotypes and omits some of them. Of around 130,000 clones listed, 88% are singletons. Germline V gives CDR1 MNHNY, CDR2 SVGAGI (reference sequence). The V end lost 5 bases, the J end lost 3 bases, and 23 bases lay between the germline ends. The CDR3 has 18 amino acids. These data belong to a study of T cell responses to AZD1222 COVID-19 vaccine. V usage is TRBV6-6 and J usage is TRBJ1-5, with a possible D match to TRBD1 (5 bases). This TCR derives from an adult in good health. The sample was peripheral blood, taken on day 0 of AZD1222 vaccination. The CDR3 sequence is CASSPVGGWEFFNQPQHF. In nucleotides, the CDR3 is TGTGCCAGCAGTCCTGTTGGGGGTTGGGAGTTTTTCAATCAGCCCCAGCATTTT.